One and the same sample provided the 30 T cell receptor beta chains below, sequenced in a study of tumor-infiltrating lymphocytes in oesophageal squamous cell carcinoma. TCRdb reprocessed the PCR reads via MiXCR and lists one record per CDR3 protein. This sample has 15,000 to 20,000 distinct CDR3 sequences, with around two fifths found just once. Source material: esophageal tumor tissue. These receptors were taken from a male donor with esophageal squamous cell carcinoma.

This clonotype was seen repeatedly, ten times or more. The V gene is TRBV5-1, the J gene TRBJ2-2; no clear D. Germline V gene sequence: CDR1 SGHRS, CDR2 YFSETQ. V was clipped by 6 bases and J by 3 bases, with 15 bases between them. This CDR3 has 15 residues. CDR3 protein: CASTPLNGDTGELFF. Here the CDR3 DNA reads TGCGCCAGCACCCCCCTAAATGGGGACACCGGGGAGCTGTTTTTT.

The chain joins TRBV7-8 to TRBJ2-7; D gene unclear. The J call is in doubt because the DNA end fits TRBJ1-2 better. The germline V gene has CDR1 SGHVS and CDR2 FQNEAQ. The CDR3 consists of 14 residues. The CDR3, as DNA: TGTGCCAGCAGCTTAGAGAGGAGAAACTATGGCTACACCTTC. It specifies CASSLERRNYGYTF.

Remarks on this clonotype: A much larger clonotype is one base distant, so this may be a read error. CDR3: CASSSTSGGLGEQFF. The DNA of the CDR3 is TGTGCCAGCAGCTCGACTAGCGGGGGATTGGGTGAGCAGTTCTTC. This chain connects TRBV7-6 to TRBJ2-7; 12 nucleotides align to TRBD2. The J call is uncertain, as TRBJ2-1 better fits the DNA end. The CDR3 has 15 amino acids. Germline V gives CDR1 SGHVS, CDR2 FNYEAQ.

This clonotype was picked up a small number of times. The chain combines TRBV12-3 or TRBV12-4 with TRBJ2-3; no firm D call. The J call is doubtful: the DNA matches TRBJ2-7 better. The CDR3 sequence is 12 residues long. The CDR3 sequence: CASSLSVYEQYF. The CDR3 DNA sequence: TGTGCCAGCAGTTTAAGTGTCTACGAGCAGTACTTC.

A word on this clonotype: Sequence at one end of the junction differs from germline and may be a read error. The chain couples TRBV28 to TRBJ2-4; D is unresolved. The end of the DNA aligns better with TRBJ2-1, so the J call may be wrong. The CDR3 is 15 amino acids. Germline V gene lookup returns CDR1 MDHEN and CDR2 SYDVKM. The chain's CDR3 is CASSFPPISNNEQFF. DNA of the CDR3: TGTGCCAGCAGTTTCCCCCCCATCTCCAACAATGAGCAGTTCTTC.

The V call is TRBV7-6, the J call TRBJ2-2, with unresolved D. The CDR3 runs 12 residues. CDR1 is SGHVS and CDR2 is FNYEAQ in the germline V gene. The CDR3 sequence: CATRMYTGELFF. The CDR3 bases are TGTGCTACTCGTATGTACACCGGGGAGCTGTTTTTT. Using reference TRBV7-6 and TRBJ2-2 for the parts outside the CDR3, the full variable domain is GAGVSQSPRYKVTKRGQDVALRCDPISGHVSLYWYRQALGQGPEFLTYFNYEAQQDKSGLPNDRFSAERPEGSISTLTIQRTEQRDSAMYRCATRMYTGELFFGEGSRLTVL.

J is TRBJ2-4 and V is TRBV30; tentatively, D is TRBD1 (6 bases). The DNA matches TRBJ2-1 better at its end, which makes the J call doubtful. Looked up from germline, CDR1 is GTSNPN and CDR2 is SVGIG (reference sequence). The CDR3 covers 13 residues. Written as DNA, the CDR3 is TGTGCCTGGACAAGGACAGCTTACAATGAGCAGTTCTTC. This sequence encodes CAWTRTAYNEQFF.

The genes are TRBV7-3 and TRBJ2-7, with D tentatively TRBD1 (7 bases). The DNA end is a closer match to TRBJ2-1, so the J assignment may be wrong. There are 16 residues in the CDR3. CDR1 is SGHTA, CDR2 FQGTGA, per germline. The CDR3 region has the DNA TGTGCCAGCAGCTTGGCTGCGGGACAGCTTTACAATGAGCAGTTCTTC. It encodes CASSLAAGQLYNEQFF.

This clonotype was observed at least ten times. The chain carries TRBV19 and TRBJ2-7; D possibly corresponds to TRBD2 (6 bases). This CDR3 contains 15 residues. Germline CDR1 and CDR2: LNHDA and SQIVND (reference sequence). V was clipped by 1 base and J by 5 bases, with 15 bases between them. The CDR3 spells CASSIVAGGRNEQYF. In DNA, the CDR3 is TGTGCCAGTAGTATAGTTGCGGGTGGGAGGAACGAGCAGTACTTC.

The chain carries TRBV7-2 and TRBJ2-6; 11 nucleotides align to TRBD2. The assigned J gene may be wrong: the sequence end matches TRBJ2-7 better. Germline V gives CDR1 SGHTA, CDR2 FQGNSA. This CDR3 is built from 17 residues. The chain's CDR3 is CASSLAPTSGAAYEQYF. CDR3 DNA sequence: TGTGCCAGCAGCTTAGCCCCGACTAGCGGGGCCGCCTACGAGCAGTACTTC.

Judged by abundance, this clonotype is medium-sized. The rearrangement uses TRBV7-8 and TRBJ2-7; TRBD1 agrees at 8 bases. With V trimmed by 3 bases and J by 4 bases, 5 bases remained unmatched. CDR1 is SGHVS, CDR2 FQNEAQ, per germline. The CDR3 loop spans 14 amino acids. The CDR3 DNA sequence: TGTGCCAGCAGCTTCGGACAGGGCTTATACGAGCAGTACTTC. Translated, it gives CASSFGQGLYEQYF.

The sample holds a few counts of this clonotype. A clone one base away is much larger, so this may be a read error. The V call is TRBV2, the J call TRBJ2-7; D gene unclear. Trimming removed 2 bases from V and 7 bases from J, with 6 bases in between. Germline CDR1 is SNHLY and CDR2 is FYNNEI. The CDR3 runs to 11 residues. The CDR3 here is CASSELNEQYF. The CDR3 DNA is TGTGCCAGCAGTGAATTGAATGAGCAGTACTTC.

There are many counts of this clonotype. The genes are TRBV5-1 and TRBJ2-2; D is uncertain. This CDR3 region has 16 residues. CDR1 is SGHRS and CDR2 is YFSETQ in the germline V gene. Trimming left V 4 bases short and J 0 bases short, with 13 bases between. The CDR3 region is CASSVGSNANTGELFF. The CDR3 DNA sequence: TGCGCCAGCAGCGTGGGGTCTAACGCGAACACCGGGGAGCTGTTTTTT.

The chain joins TRBV12-3 or TRBV12-4 to TRBJ2-7; TRBD2 matches at 9 bases. This CDR3 has 14 residues. The J segment lost 3 bases and the V segment lost 6 bases, leaving 6 bases of the junction unmatched. The chain's CDR3 is CASSPETSGYEQYF. The CDR3 DNA reads TGTGCCAGCAGCCCCGAGACTAGCGGCTACGAGCAGTACTTC.

The sample holds many counts of this clonotype. The genes are TRBV12-3 or TRBV12-4 and TRBJ2-3; 7 nucleotides align to TRBD2. The CDR3 is made up of 15 amino acids. The junction had 3 bases not matched to a gene; V was cut back by 3 bases and J by 0 bases. CDR3 in amino acids: CASSFGGFSTDTQYF. The DNA of the CDR3 is TGTGCCAGCAGTTTCGGGGGGTTTAGCACAGATACGCAGTATTTT.

This clonotype has a count of ten or more. This chain connects TRBV13 to TRBJ2-1; TRBD2 matches 7 bases. J gave up 10 bases and V 5 bases, and 5 bases lay outside the gene matches. Germline loops: CDR1 PRHDT, CDR2 FYEKMQ (reference sequence). The CDR3 runs 12 residues. CDR3 coding DNA: TGTGCCAGCAGCCCATCAGCGGGAGAGCAGTTCTTC. Translated, it gives CASSPSAGEQFF.

The CDR3 protein is CASSLGGVEKLFF. For the CDR3, the DNA is TGTGCCAGCAGCTTAGGTGGGGTTGAAAAACTGTTTTTT. The chain has TRBV7-9 and TRBJ1-4; no definite D call. CDR1 SEHNR and CDR2 FQNEAQ come from the germline V gene (reference sequence). The CDR3 spans 13 residues. The germline V and J ends were trimmed by 1 base and 7 bases, with 7 bases remaining between them.

In DNA, the CDR3 is TGTGCCAGCAGTCTCACAGGGGAGAAGGGCTACACCTTC. It codes for CASSLTGEKGYTF. V usage is TRBV12-3 or TRBV12-4 and J usage is TRBJ1-2, with 7 bases lining up with TRBD1. V shed 5 bases and J 8 bases; nucleotides not matched to a gene: 8. The CDR3 is 13 residues long.

The chain couples TRBV4-1 to TRBJ2-5, with 8 bases aligning to TRBD1. Unmatched junction bases numbered 14, after V lost 0 bases and J lost 11 bases. Germline CDR1 MGHRA, CDR2 YSYEKL. The CDR3 runs to 16 residues. CDR3 residues: CASSQDPRGLYNEQYF. The CDR3 coding sequence is TGCGCCAGCAGCCAAGATCCCAGGGGGCTTTACAATGAGCAGTACTTC.

V usage is TRBV5-4 and J usage is TRBJ2-5; D call uncertain. CDR3 length: 11 amino acids. Germline V gene data show CDR1 as SGHNT and CDR2 as YYREEE (reference sequence). V dropped 4 bases and J dropped 5 bases, with 6 bases sitting between them. The CDR3 bases are TGTGCCAGCAGCACAGCGGAGACCCAGTACTTC. Amino acid sequence: CASSTAETQYF.

This clonotype was recorded many times. The rearrangement links TRBV7-9 to TRBJ2-1; D perhaps matches TRBD2 (5 bases). The J call may be faulty, since TRBJ2-7 better matches the DNA end. Germline CDR1 is SEHNR and CDR2 is FQNEAQ (reference sequence). The CDR3 covers 15 residues. CDR3 coding DNA: TGTGCCAGCAGCCCTCGGGATAGCTCCTACAATGAGCAGTACTTC. As protein: CASSPRDSSYNEQYF.

There are many counts of this clonotype. A read error may be the cause here, since a much bigger clone is one base away. The V and J genes are TRBV12-3 or TRBV12-4 and TRBJ2-7, with D maybe TRBD2 (6 bases). Trimming removed 1 base at V and 7 bases at J, with 17 bases between. CDR3 length: 15 residues. CDR3 sequence: CASSLGGGNYNEQYF. CDR3 DNA sequence: TGTGCCAGCAGTTTAGGGGGCGGGAATTACAATGAGCAGTACTTC.

This clonotype was detected only once. This CDR3 fails to terminate in the conserved phenylalanine or tryptophan, so it likely reflects a read error. The V call is TRBV7-9, the J call TRBJ2-5, with a possible D match to TRBD2 (7 bases). With 4 bases removed from V and 6 bases from J, the gap between germline ends came to 18 bases. CDR1 and CDR2 from the germline V gene are SEHNR and FQNEAQ (reference sequence). This CDR3 contains 15 residues. This CDR3 reads CASSSSGGAGKTQYL. Written as DNA, the CDR3 is TGTGCCAGCAGCTCCTCGGGGGGCGCAGGGAAGACCCAGTACCTC.

The chain has TRBV6-4 and TRBJ1-1; no firm D call. The CDR3 extends over 14 amino acids. The V gene's germline CDR1 is MRHNA and CDR2 SNTAGT. V was clipped by 5 bases and J by 3 bases, with 13 bases between them. Here the CDR3 reads CASSYRNMDTEAFF. As DNA, the CDR3 is TGTGCCAGCAGTTACCGCAACATGGACACTGAAGCTTTCTTT.

This clonotype was observed at least ten times. The V and J genes are TRBV19 and TRBJ2-1; 8 nucleotides match TRBD2. V trimming: 4 bases; J trimming: 1 base; junction bases outside the gene matches: 6. The CDR3 has 16 amino acids. Germline lookup yields CDR1 LNHDA and CDR2 SQIVND (reference sequence). DNA for the CDR3: TGTGCCAGTAGTACTAAAGCGGGAGCTTCCTACAATGAGCAGTTCTTC. Translating it yields CASSTKAGASYNEQFF.

CDR3 sequence (DNA): TGTGCCAGCAGTGACAACGGCGGCACAGATACGCAGTATTTT. Residues: CASSDNGGTDTQYF. This chain links TRBV6-1 with TRBJ2-3; the D is unclear. The V end was cut by 3 bases, the J end by 1 base, with 8 bases between. The CDR3 is 14 amino acids. Germline values: CDR1 MNHNS, CDR2 SASEGT.

The gene calls are TRBV6-6 and TRBJ2-6; D is undetermined. Per germline, CDR1 MNHNY and CDR2 SVGAGI (reference sequence). The CDR3 sequence is 16 residues long. With 8 bases removed from V and 0 bases from J, the gap between germline ends came to 14 bases. For the CDR3, the DNA is TGTGCCAGCTCGGTACAGCCGAACTCTGGGGCCAACGTCCTGACTTTC. It encodes CASSVQPNSGANVLTF.

Of note for this clonotype: The final CDR3 position lacks the conserved phenylalanine or tryptophan, pointing to a likely read error. No DNA is shown, since the ends of the CDR3 on it are uncertain; the CDR3 is the one TCRdb lists. The rearrangement links TRBV6-5 to TRBJ2-5; TRBD2 reflects the table's D call only, with no check against the DNA. The CDR3 sequence runs 8 residues, both termini included. Per the germline V gene, CDR1 is MNHEY and CDR2 is SVGAGI. The CDR3 region is CASSQLAG.

This chain uses TRBV7-9 with TRBJ2-1, with D unresolved. From germline, CDR1 is SEHNR and CDR2 FQNEAQ (reference sequence). This CDR3 has 13 amino acids. Trimming took 6 bases from V and 8 from J, leaving 14 bases between them. CDR3 loop: CASRTESWDEQFF. CDR3 sequence (DNA): TGTGCCAGCAGAACCGAAAGCTGGGATGAGCAGTTCTTC.

The chain has TRBV13 and TRBJ2-6, with D perhaps matching TRBD2 (5 bases). Trimming pared 5 bases from V and 2 bases from J, leaving 16 bases between. Germline V CDR1 and CDR2: PRHDT, FYEKMQ (reference sequence). The CDR3 has 17 amino acids. CDR3 sequence reads: CASSGGYSVAGANVLTF. In DNA, the CDR3 is TGTGCCAGCAGCGGAGGATATAGCGTGGCTGGGGCCAACGTCCTGACTTTC.